This record looks at one T cell receptor (beta chain) sequence and its context. The data are from a study of blood T cell repertoires in COVID-19. Study overall: Before being deemed recovered, Cohort 3 donors had two negative PCRs, clearance, or symptom resolution. Researchers got acute and convalescent COVID-19 samples from the United States, Italy and Spain.

J was trimmed by 7 bases and V by 5 bases; bases with no gene match: 6. Germline V gene sequence: CDR1 SGHTA, CDR2 FQGNSA. CDR3 length: 15 residues. Original processing notes: Amplification of reference gene primers was used by the study to estimate nucleated cell counts. The method was immunoSEQ multiplex PCR; TCRdb's version includes in-frame clones alone and lacks a portion of them. V, J and clone size were drawn from that table, and D and trimming were deduced from the DNA. Among hundreds of thousands of clones, 88% were seen once, and the ten largest hold 2% to 2.5%. Material: PBMCs or T cells enriched from blood (not recorded which). The TCR comes from a woman aged 55-75 years in a cohort exposed to, infected with or recovered from COVID-19 (not recorded which). This rearrangement joins TRBV7-2 to TRBJ2-1; 12 bases agree with TRBD2. The CDR3 region has the DNA TGTGCCAGCAGCCCAACCCTAGCGGGAGGGAATGAGCAGTTCTTC. Amino acid sequence: CASSPTLAGGNEQFF.